This passage covers 30 T cell receptor beta chains from one sample sequenced in a study of quantifying T cell responses using KT2 cells. Overall study context: TCR alpha and beta constant-region primers primed reverse transcription of RNA.

Each cDNA got a UMI-containing oligo ligated at its 3' end. First-round PCR used about 4 cycles and beta primers RC1.1 and RC1.2 covering TRBC1 and TRBC2. TCRdb redid the calling of the UMI-ligation and nested PCR reads with MiXCR, one entry per CDR3 protein. Of fewer than 50,000 distinct CDR3 sequences detected, 17% appear once; the ten largest clones hold less than 50%. The sample consisted of PBMCs spiked with cells of the T cell clone KT2. Receptors were obtained from a human donor.

This clonotype has more than one count but fewer than ten. The genes are TRBV12-3 or TRBV12-4 and TRBJ2-6, with TRBD1 identical over 10 bases. This CDR3 is 18 amino acids long. The trim removed 5 bases at V and 1 base at J, leaving 8 bases unmatched. The CDR3 region is CASSASPGQGSGANVLTF. The DNA for the CDR3 is TGTGCCAGCAGTGCGTCACCGGGACAGGGGTCTGGGGCCAACGTCCTGACTTTC.

This clonotype was found a few times. V gene TRBV20-1 combines with J gene TRBJ2-7, with 15 bases aligning to TRBD2. In germline, CDR1 is DFQATT, CDR2 SNEGSKA (reference sequence). The CDR3 length is 18 residues. V lost 3 bases, J lost 4 bases, and 13 bases stayed unmatched. CDR3 bases: TGCAGTGCTAGTGCGTCCGGGACTAGCGGGAGGCCGTCATACGAGCAGTACTTC. This gives the protein CSASASGTSGRPSYEQYF.

This clonotype appeared a few times. The chain uses TRBV27 and TRBJ2-2; the D gene is possibly TRBD1 (6 bases). CDR1 is MNHEY and CDR2 is SMNVEV in the germline V gene (reference sequence). This CDR3 spans 15 amino acids. Trimming left V 3 bases short and J 1 base short, with 9 bases between. The CDR3 protein is CASSFSTGNTGELFF. The CDR3, as DNA: TGTGCCAGCAGTTTCTCGACAGGGAACACCGGGGAGCTGTTTTTT.

The chain combines TRBV15 with TRBJ2-2, with TRBD2 as a possible D gene (6 bases). CDR3 size: 19 residues. Germline values: CDR1 LNHNV, CDR2 YYDKDF (reference sequence). Trimming took off 5 bases at V and 5 bases at J, with 27 bases between the two ends. The CDR3 DNA sequence: TGTGCCACCAGCGGAATAAGGGACTTCCGGGACCTCACTACCGGGGAGCTGTTTTTT. Its protein product is CATSGIRDFRDLTTGELFF. The full variable domain, completed using reference TRBV15 and TRBJ2-2, is DAMVIQNPRYQVTQFGKPVTLSCSQTLNHNVMYWYQQKSSQAPKLLFHYYDKDFNNEADTPDNFQSRRPNTSFCFLDIRSPGLGDTAMYLCATSGIRDFRDLTTGELFFGEGSRLTVL.

V is TRBV6-2 or TRBV6-3 and J is TRBJ2-3; 9 nucleotides match TRBD2. The CDR3 sequence is 18 residues long. CDR1 MNHEY and CDR2 SVGEGT come from the germline V gene. With V trimmed by 4 bases and J by 6 bases, 17 bases remained unmatched. CDR3 bases: TGTGCCAGCAGTTTCTCGAGCGGGGGGCCGAGAGGGTCGGATACGCAGTATTTT. It codes for CASSFSSGGPRGSDTQYF.

This clonotype appeared a few times. The V call is TRBV12-3 or TRBV12-4, the J call TRBJ2-1; 10 nucleotides line up with TRBD1. With V trimmed by 5 bases and J by 8 bases, 12 bases remained unmatched. The CDR3 runs to 16 residues. CDR3 loop: CASSPRQGAGLYEQFF. As DNA, the CDR3 is TGTGCCAGCAGTCCGCGACAGGGGGCAGGGTTATATGAGCAGTTCTTC.

Details on this clonotype: One junction end does not reproduce the germline sequence, and a read error may be involved. The chain joins TRBV9 to TRBJ1-5, with 9 bases fitting TRBD1. The germline V gene has CDR1 SGDLS and CDR2 YYNGEE. The CDR3 length is 15 residues. As DNA, the CDR3 is TGTGACAGCAGCGCGACAGGGGGGCCGGGTCAGCCCCAGCATTTT. Amino acids: CDSSATGGPGQPQHF.

This chain connects TRBV18 to TRBJ1-2; TRBD1 is a possible D gene (6 bases). Trimming stripped 2 bases from V and 8 bases from J, with 27 bases between. This CDR3 has 18 residues. Germline loops: CDR1 KGHSH, CDR2 LQKENI. CDR3: CASSPISSRGGLGQGYTF. CDR3 DNA: TGTGCCAGCTCACCAATATCATCAAGAGGGGGATTAGGTCAAGGCTACACCTTC.

This clonotype was seen a few times. This chain connects TRBV12-3 or TRBV12-4 to TRBJ1-1; maybe TRBD1 (5 bases). The V and J ends lost 4 bases and 5 bases respectively, with 14 bases between them. The CDR3 is 14 residues long. CDR3 coding DNA: TGTGCCAGCAGTTCGGGGGGGTTGGGGACTGAAGCTTTCTTT. Amino acids: CASSSGGLGTEAFF.

This clonotype was detected only a few times. V gene TRBV6-6 combines with J gene TRBJ1-5, with D maybe TRBD1 (5 bases). The CDR3 is 16 amino acids. Trimming took off 6 bases at V and 4 bases at J, with 19 bases between the two ends. Germline-derived CDR1 and CDR2 are MNHNY and SVGAGI (reference sequence). The CDR3 DNA follows: TGTGCCAGCAGAAATTCACTCGGGGGTGGAAATCAGCCCCAGCATTTT. It yields the protein CASRNSLGGGNQPQHF.

For this clonotype: Being one base from a much bigger clone, this may be a read error. The chain employs TRBV20-1 and TRBJ2-7; the D gene is possibly TRBD1 (6 bases). CDR3 length: 12 amino acids. From germline, CDR1 is DFQATT and CDR2 SNEGSKA (reference sequence). Between the trimmed V and J ends, which lost 7 bases and 3 bases, there was a span of 13 bases. In DNA, the CDR3 is TGCAGTGGTGCTGGACAGAACTACGAGCAGTACTTC. Translated: CSGAGQNYEQYF.

This clonotype was observed many times. V usage is TRBV7-6 and J usage is TRBJ2-5; 8 positions agree with TRBD1. V shed 6 bases, J shed 7 bases, and the junction held 4 bases outside the gene matches. This CDR3 comprises 12 residues. Germline V gene sequence: CDR1 SGHVS, CDR2 FNYEAQ. The CDR3 region is CASSQQGGTQYF. DNA for the CDR3: TGTGCCAGCAGTCAACAGGGGGGGACCCAGTACTTC.

The gene calls are TRBV6-6 and TRBJ1-1; tentative D call: TRBD1 (5 bases). The CDR3 loop spans 18 amino acids. CDR1 and CDR2 (germline): MNHNY, SVGAGI (reference sequence). The V and J ends lost 4 bases and 0 bases respectively, with 21 bases between them. CDR3 loop: CASSSGPGHTFMNTEAFF. For the CDR3, the DNA is TGTGCCAGCAGTTCGGGACCTGGCCACACCTTTATGAACACTGAAGCTTTCTTT.

This clonotype was seen more than once but under ten times. The V and J genes are TRBV6-2 or TRBV6-3 and TRBJ2-6; possibly TRBD1 for D (6 bases). The CDR3 has 17 residues. V gave up 6 bases and J gave up 0 bases, with 15 bases separating them. Germline V gene data show CDR1 as MNHEY and CDR2 as SVGEGT. The CDR3 sequence is CASRYHRVGSGANVLTF. The CDR3 DNA is TGTGCCAGCAGATATCACAGGGTGGGCTCTGGGGCCAACGTCCTGACTTTC.

This clonotype was found a few times. The V and J genes are TRBV20-1 and TRBJ2-3; D may be TRBD2 (5 bases). V lost 1 base to trimming and J lost 0 bases, with 8 bases between them. The length of the CDR3 is 14 residues. CDR1 is DFQATT and CDR2 is SNEGSKA in the germline V gene (reference sequence). CDR3 sequence: CSARVGGSTDTQYF. The CDR3 DNA reads as TGCAGTGCTAGAGTCGGCGGGAGCACAGATACGCAGTATTTT.

The chain carries TRBV19 and TRBJ1-4; D unclear. The CDR3 is made up of 13 amino acids. V was pared by 1 base and J by 8 bases, with 8 bases between. Germline V gene data show CDR1 as LNHDA and CDR2 as SQIVND (reference sequence). The chain's CDR3 is CASSIASAEKLFF. As DNA, the CDR3 is TGTGCCAGTAGTATAGCTTCAGCAGAAAAACTGTTTTTT.

This clonotype was counted only a few times. The chain's CDR3 is CASSQLARGGVETQYF. The CDR3 nucleotides read TGTGCCAGCAGCCAACTCGCCCGGGGGGGCGTGGAGACCCAGTACTTC. The gene calls are TRBV3-1 and TRBJ2-5, with 8 bases lining up with TRBD2. Per germline, CDR1 LGHDT and CDR2 YNNKEL (reference sequence). J lost 5 bases, V lost 2 bases, and 10 bases had no gene match. CDR3 length: 16 amino acids.

The chain uses TRBV20-1 and TRBJ2-3; 9 nucleotides match TRBD2. There are 15 residues in the CDR3. V lost 7 bases and J lost 0; bases outside the gene matches: 8. The germline V gene has CDR1 DFQATT and CDR2 SNEGSKA (reference sequence). For the CDR3, the DNA is TGCAGTGGGGCTAGCGGGGTGACTAGCACAGATACGCAGTATTTT. Translation gives CSGASGVTSTDTQYF.

The rearrangement links TRBV3-1 to TRBJ1-2; D remains unclear. The CDR3 is 14 amino acids. V was trimmed by 6 bases and J by 7 bases, leaving 18 bases between them. In germline, CDR1 is LGHDT, CDR2 YNNKEL (reference sequence). CDR3 bases: TGTGCCAGCAGAAAACACGAGGAGGACCGTGGCTACACCTTC. Amino acid sequence: CASRKHEEDRGYTF. The entire variable domain, with the rest obtained from reference TRBV3-1 and TRBJ1-2, is as follows: DTAVSQTPKYLVTQMGNDKSIKCEQNLGHDTMYWYKQDSKKFLKIMFSYNNKELIINETVPNRFSPKSPDKAHLNLHINSLELGDSAVYFCASRKHEEDRGYTFGSGTRLTVV.

The table lists this clonotype with a few counts. The chain combines TRBV12-3 or TRBV12-4 with TRBJ1-2; D may be TRBD1 (5 bases). This CDR3 is built from 13 residues. V was cut by 10 bases and J by 1 base, with 13 bases left in between. CDR3 in DNA: TGTGCCATCTCACCGGGGGATAACTATGGCTACACCTTC. It yields the protein CAISPGDNYGYTF.

There are many counts of this clonotype. The V and J genes are TRBV11-2 and TRBJ2-5, with 8 bases matching TRBD2. V lost 4 bases, J lost 2 bases, and 9 bases stayed unmatched. The germline gives CDR1 SGHAT, CDR2 FQNNGV. The CDR3 runs to 16 residues. CDR3 sequence: CASSSSGGARQETQYF. CDR3 coding DNA: TGTGCCAGCAGCTCTTCGGGGGGGGCGAGACAAGAGACCCAGTACTTC.

The chain employs TRBV29-1 and TRBJ1-2; 10 bases map to TRBD1. The V gene end was trimmed by 8 bases and the J gene end by 5 bases; junction bases not matched to a gene: 11. This CDR3 is built from 14 residues. From germline, CDR1 is SQVTM and CDR2 ANQGSEA. The CDR3 nucleotides read TGCAGCACGTCCGGGACAGGGGCTGGTTATGGCTACACCTTC. This gives the protein CSTSGTGAGYGYTF.

The chain recombines TRBV29-1 with TRBJ2-1; tentative D call: TRBD2 (5 bases). Trimming cost V 6 bases and J 6 bases, with 15 bases left between them. The CDR3 has 13 residues. In germline, CDR1 is SQVTM, CDR2 ANQGSEA. In DNA, the CDR3 is TGCAGCGTCTTCCCGGACTGGCTCAATGAGCAGTTCTTC. Amino acid sequence: CSVFPDWLNEQFF.

This clonotype was counted between two and nine times. This chain uses TRBV12-3 or TRBV12-4 with TRBJ1-2, with 8 bases aligning to TRBD1. J lost 3 bases, V lost 6 bases, and 3 bases had no gene match. The CDR3 sequence is 13 residues long. The CDR3 bases are TGTGCCAGCAGCGGGACAGGCTACTATGGCTACACCTTC. Translated, it gives CASSGTGYYGYTF.

A few counts support this clonotype. This chain links TRBV6-6 with TRBJ2-1; TRBD2 might be the D (6 bases). There are 19 residues in the CDR3. Deletions cut 1 base from V and 4 bases from J, with 23 bases between. The germline V gene encodes CDR1 MNHNY and CDR2 SVGAGI (reference sequence). As DNA, the CDR3 is TGTGCCAGCAGTTACTGGTACGGGTTAGCGGTCATTGTTTACAATGAGCAGTTCTTC. Translated, it gives CASSYWYGLAVIVYNEQFF.

Remarks on this clonotype: Given a much more abundant clone one base away, this may be a read error. The J gene is TRBJ2-7, the V gene TRBV2; possibly TRBD2 for D (6 bases). The V and J ends lost 5 bases and 5 bases respectively, with 16 bases between them. The V gene's germline CDR1 is SNHLY and CDR2 FYNNEI. This CDR3 spans 14 amino acids. This CDR3 reads CASSNSGRRNEQYF. As DNA, the CDR3 is TGTGCCAGCAGTAATAGCGGTCGTAGGAACGAGCAGTACTTC. Combining the CDR3 with reference TRBV2 and TRBJ2-7 gives the whole variable domain EPEVTQTPSHQVTQMGQEVILRCVPISNHLYFYWYRQILGQKVEFLVSFYNNEISEKSEIFDDQFSVERPDGSNFTLKIRSTKLEDSAMYFCASSNSGRRNEQYFGPGTRLTVT.

V is TRBV7-2 and J is TRBJ1-1; 12 bases are shared with TRBD1. Trimming cost V 4 bases and J 10 bases; bases outside gene matches: 13. Germline lookup yields CDR1 SGHTA and CDR2 FQGNSA. The CDR3 covers 16 residues. This CDR3 is CASSSSLGQGASGAFF. CDR3 in DNA: TGTGCCAGCAGCTCGTCACTGGGACAGGGGGCTTCAGGAGCTTTCTTT. The variable domain in full, with the rest retrieved from reference TRBV7-2 and TRBJ1-1, is GAGVSQSPSNKVTEKGKDVELRCDPISGHTALYWYRQSLGQGLEFLIYFQGNSAPDKSGLPSDRFSAERTGGSVSTLTIQRTQQEDSAVYLCASSSSLGQGASGAFFGQGTRLTVV.

This clonotype was detected a few times. The rearrangement links TRBV7-3 to TRBJ2-1; D is unresolved. Germline V gene lookup returns CDR1 SGHTA and CDR2 FQGTGA. This CDR3 is built from 13 residues. Trimming left V 0 bases short and J 6 bases short, with 6 bases between. The CDR3 loop reads CASSLTGSNEQFF. CDR3 in DNA: TGTGCCAGCAGCTTAACAGGCAGCAATGAGCAGTTCTTC.

The V gene is TRBV6-2 or TRBV6-3, the J gene TRBJ2-1; no definite D call. CDR1 is MNHEY, CDR2 SVGEGT, per germline. The V end lost 3 bases, the J end lost 8 bases, and 8 bases lay between the germline ends. The CDR3 has 12 residues. DNA for the CDR3: TGTGCCAGCAGTTATCCCTCCTATGAGCAGTTCTTC. This translates into CASSYPSYEQFF.

J is TRBJ2-2 and V is TRBV4-2; 7 nucleotides match TRBD2. The CDR3 contains 15 residues. The germline gives CDR1 LGHNA, CDR2 YNFKEQ. The J segment lost 0 bases and the V segment lost 6 bases, leaving 4 bases of the junction unmatched. This chain's CDR3 is CASRSLAANTGELFF. The CDR3 coding sequence is TGTGCCAGCAGGTCCCTAGCGGCGAACACCGGGGAGCTGTTTTTT.